The clone carrying this TCR beta chain showed up just once. The antigen is undetermined. This sample was included in a study of T cell repertoires in cytomegalovirus infection. MiXCR was run by TCRdb on the reads, yielding one entry per CDR3 protein. Of approximately 990,000 distinct CDR3 sequences in the sample, about a third are singletons; the top ten hold 13%. The study, taken as a whole, reports: Pooled public TCR beta family frequency picked out CMV carriers with the relevant HLA. HLA-C-restricted CMV clonotypes gave the most frequent clonotype in two of eight donors.

There are 15 residues in the CDR3. Trimming at V came to 4 bases and at J to 1 base, leaving 6 bases not matched to a gene. Germline CDR1 MGHRA, CDR2 YSYEKL. This receptor was identified in a human donor in good health (CMV status not recorded). Some clones in this sample may be carry-over from other donors' samples. This rearrangement joins TRBV4-1 to TRBJ1-1, with 7 bases identical to TRBD1. The material was cultured CD8+ T cells from PBMCs, obtained from culture after CMV antigen stimulation. DNA for the CDR3: TGCGCCAGCAGCCGAGGGACAGTGCAGAACACTGAAGCTTTCTTT. Amino acids: CASSRGTVQNTEAFF.